This entry lists 24 T cell receptor beta chains sequenced from one sample in a study of post-analysis software for immune sequencing data. Whole-study findings and limits: Included in a set of five TRBV segments more frequent in patients than controls were TRBV5-6, TRBV5-1 and TRBV20-1.

For these receptors, no antigen is known. The TCR beta cDNA libraries carried unique molecular identifiers. TCRdb passed the PCR reads through MiXCR, listing each CDR3 protein once. The repertoire holds roughly 730,000 distinct CDR3 sequences, 25% to 30% seen once, with around 0.56% in the top ten. The sequenced material came from blood. The receptors were gathered from a girl between 10 and 17 years old with multiple sclerosis.

This sequence joins TRBV5-1 and TRBJ2-3; 7 positions agree with TRBD1. V was pared by 7 bases and J by 2 bases, with 7 bases of the junction left unmatched. The CDR3 consists of 14 residues. Looked up from germline, CDR1 is SGHRS and CDR2 is YFSETQ. The CDR3, as DNA: TGCGCCAGCTCGGAACAGGGGACCACAGATACGCAGTATTTT. It codes for CASSEQGTTDTQYF.

The sample holds a few counts of this clonotype. This chain joins TRBV7-9 and TRBJ1-1; D is possibly TRBD1 (5 bases). This CDR3 has 13 residues. Germline CDR1 is SEHNR and CDR2 is FQNEAQ (reference sequence). The ends were cut back, 5 bases at V and 11 bases at J, with 18 bases in the middle. The DNA for the CDR3 is TGTGCCAGCAGCCCGAGTGGGGCCTCGGCGGCTTTCTTT. It yields the protein CASSPSGASAAFF.

The table lists this clonotype with many counts. The rearrangement joins TRBV18 to TRBJ2-3; D is uncertain. Trimming pared 8 bases from V and 6 bases from J, leaving 9 bases between. The germline gives CDR1 KGHSH, CDR2 LQKENI. CDR3 length: 11 residues. The CDR3 DNA follows: TGTGCCAGCAGCCCCGGGGATACGCAGTATTTT. This encodes CASSPGDTQYF.

This clonotype was seen many times. The CDR3 DNA reads TGTGCCAGCAGCCTAACGCCAGATACGCAGTATTTT. Its translation: CASSLTPDTQYF. The chain uses TRBV11-3 and TRBJ2-3, with D hard to call. This CDR3 comprises 12 residues. Deletions cut 5 bases from V and 4 bases from J, with 7 bases between. Germline-derived CDR1 and CDR2 are SGHNT and YENEEA.

This clonotype came up a few times. The chain employs TRBV7-2 and TRBJ1-1; maybe TRBD1 (6 bases). V lost 2 bases and J lost 6, with 16 bases in between. Germline CDR1 and CDR2: SGHTA and FQGNSA. The CDR3 has 15 amino acids. CDR3 coding DNA: TGTGCCAGCAGCTTAATGACAGGCGGTATCTCTGAAGCTTTCTTT. Translating gives CASSLMTGGISEAFF.

The rearrangement links TRBV7-7 to TRBJ2-2; TRBD2 matches 10 bases. This CDR3 comprises 15 residues. CDR1 is SSHAT and CDR2 is FNYEAQ in the germline V gene (reference sequence). V shed 5 bases, J shed 7 bases, and the junction held 7 bases outside the gene matches. CDR3 loop: CASSALAGDIGELFF. CDR3 DNA sequence: TGTGCCAGCAGCGCCCTAGCGGGAGATATCGGGGAGCTGTTTTTT.

V is TRBV11-2 and J is TRBJ1-5; the match to TRBD1 covers 8 bases. The CDR3 is 14 amino acids. Germline V gene data show CDR1 as SGHAT and CDR2 as FQNNGV. The J segment lost 6 bases and the V segment lost 1 base, leaving 2 bases of the junction unmatched. This CDR3 is CASSLAGGVQPQHF. The CDR3 DNA is TGTGCCAGCAGCTTAGCAGGGGGCGTTCAGCCCCAGCATTTT.

The sample holds many counts of this clonotype. The rearrangement joins TRBV29-1 to TRBJ1-6; no reliable D call. The CDR3 sequence is 14 residues long. The germline V gene has CDR1 SQVTM and CDR2 ANQGSEA. Trimming took off 4 bases at V and 5 bases at J, with 12 bases between the two ends. The CDR3 reads CSVAVSGDNSPLHF. CDR3 DNA sequence: TGCAGCGTTGCGGTTTCAGGAGATAATTCACCCCTCCACTTT.

This clonotype was counted a few times. This sequence joins TRBV27 and TRBJ2-7, with a possible D match to TRBD2 (7 bases). Trimming left V 4 bases short and J 5 bases short, with 18 bases between. Germline CDR1 is MNHEY and CDR2 is SMNVEV (reference sequence). The CDR3 has 15 residues. The CDR3 reads CASSSPPGGKHEQYF. In DNA form, the CDR3 reads TGTGCCAGCAGTTCACCCCCGGGGGGCAAGCACGAGCAGTACTTC.

This clonotype showed up many times. The chain uses TRBV29-1 and TRBJ2-1, with D tentatively TRBD1 (6 bases). The CDR3 has 14 residues. Germline CDR1 reads SQVTM; CDR2 reads ANQGSEA. V was shortened by 6 bases and J by 4 bases, with 16 bases between the two germline ends. The CDR3 region has the DNA TGCAGCGTGGGCCGGCAGGGGACATACAATGAGCAGTTCTTC. Amino acid sequence: CSVGRQGTYNEQFF.

The chain has TRBV20-1 and TRBJ2-5; D is tentatively TRBD1 or TRBD2 (5 bases each). This CDR3 spans 14 amino acids. The germline CDR1 and CDR2 sequences are DFQATT and SNEGSKA (reference sequence). The V end was cut by 5 bases, the J end by 1 base, with 14 bases between. The CDR3 here is CSAPPPGAQETQYF. CDR3 DNA sequence: TGCAGTGCTCCCCCCCCCGGGGCCCAAGAGACCCAGTACTTC.

The table lists this clonotype with many counts. The chain employs TRBV9 and TRBJ2-1, with D possibly matching TRBD2 (6 bases). Germline CDR1 SGDLS, CDR2 YYNGEE. Between the trimmed V and J ends, which lost 1 base and 2 bases, there was a span of 7 bases. CDR3 length: 14 amino acids. DNA of the CDR3: TGTGCCAGCAGCGTACGGACTACCTACAATGAGCAGTTCTTC. Translating it yields CASSVRTTYNEQFF.

This clonotype was found a few times. The gene calls are TRBV7-8 and TRBJ2-1; TRBD2 aligns across 16 bases. The CDR3 is made up of 19 amino acids. Germline assignment: CDR1 SGHVS and CDR2 FQNEAQ. Losses at the gene ends were 0 bases for V and 0 bases for J; bases not matched to a gene: 2. In DNA, the CDR3 is TGTGCCAGCAGCTTAGCGGGACTAGCGGGAGGGACCTCCTACAATGAGCAGTTCTTC. Residues: CASSLAGLAGGTSYNEQFF.

This clonotype was seen ten or more times. The chain links TRBV29-1 to TRBJ2-7; D is undetermined. Trimming removed 1 base at V and 3 bases at J, with 10 bases between. The germline CDR1 and CDR2 sequences are SQVTM and ANQGSEA. This CDR3 contains 13 residues. The CDR3 reads CSVEVVSDYEQYF. As DNA, the CDR3 is TGCAGCGTTGAAGTGGTCAGTGACTACGAGCAGTACTTC.

The sample holds a few counts of this clonotype. This sequence joins TRBV19 and TRBJ2-1; D is perhaps TRBD2 (6 bases). Deletions cut 3 bases from V and 9 bases from J, with 18 bases between. CDR1 LNHDA and CDR2 SQIVND come from the germline V gene (reference sequence). The CDR3 has 15 residues. The CDR3 DNA is TGTGCCAGTAGTATTGGGGGGTCCGTGCGGGGTGAGCAGTTCTTC. This encodes CASSIGGSVRGEQFF.

This chain uses TRBV20-1 with TRBJ2-1, with D possibly being TRBD1 (6 bases). V was shortened by 7 bases and J by 4 bases, with 20 bases between the two germline ends. The CDR3 contains 15 residues. CDR1 and CDR2 (germline): DFQATT, SNEGSKA (reference sequence). The CDR3, as DNA: TGCAGTGGAAAAGCCGTGGGGGCTGGATACAATGAGCAGTTCTTC. Amino acids: CSGKAVGAGYNEQFF.

The V gene is TRBV9, the J gene TRBJ2-1; 7 positions match TRBD2. Germline-derived CDR1 and CDR2 are SGDLS and YYNGEE. Trimming took 3 bases from V and 8 from J; bases not matched to a gene: 11. This CDR3 spans 15 amino acids. The CDR3 DNA follows: TGTGCCAGCAGCGCCGGACTAGTGGTCGTCGATGAGCAGTTCTTC. Amino acid sequence: CASSAGLVVVDEQFF.

This clonotype was counted a few times. The chain has TRBV12-3 or TRBV12-4 and TRBJ2-5, with no clear D. CDR3 length equals 13 residues. V was pared by 7 bases and J by 4 bases, with 13 bases between. Here the CDR3 reads CASKAYLVETQYF. The CDR3, as DNA: TGTGCCAGCAAAGCGTACCTCGTAGAGACCCAGTACTTC.

The V call is TRBV6-5, the J call TRBJ2-7; TRBD2 aligns across 7 bases. Looked up from germline, CDR1 is MNHEY and CDR2 is SVGAGI. V was clipped by 0 bases and J by 4 bases; unmatched bases: 6. This CDR3 is built from 15 residues. CDR3 loop: CASSYSAGERYEQYF. CDR3 bases: TGTGCCAGCAGTTACTCGGCGGGGGAGAGATACGAGCAGTACTTC.

This sequence joins TRBV6-1 and TRBJ2-1, with 9 bases identical to TRBD2. With V trimmed by 8 bases and J by 1 base, 6 bases remained unmatched. The germline gives CDR1 MNHNS, CDR2 SASEGT. This CDR3 has 15 amino acids. For the CDR3, the DNA is TGTGCCAGCGGCCAACTAGCGGGTTCCTACAATGAGCAGTTCTTC. The encoded protein is CASGQLAGSYNEQFF.

The chain is built from TRBV18 and TRBJ1-6; D remains unclear. Germline CDR1 is KGHSH and CDR2 is LQKENI. Between the trimmed V and J ends, which lost 1 base and 1 base, there was a span of 8 bases. This CDR3 has 16 amino acids. The CDR3 DNA follows: TGTGCCAGCTCACCACGGCCCGGGTCCTATAATTCACCCCTCCACTTT. Translating it yields CASSPRPGSYNSPLHF.

This clonotype was counted between two and nine times. The chain couples TRBV7-8 to TRBJ2-7; 14 nucleotides agree with TRBD2. The CDR3 has 15 amino acids. The germline CDR1 and CDR2 sequences are SGHVS and FQNEAQ. The V gene end was trimmed by 5 bases and the J gene end by 6 bases; junction bases not matched to a gene: 6. The CDR3 nucleotides read TGTGCCAGCAGCCCGGGGACTAGCGGGAGTTCCGAGCAGTACTTC. This sequence encodes CASSPGTSGSSEQYF.

This clonotype was detected only a few times. DNA for the CDR3: TGCGCCAGGGACGAAATGGGGGGGGCCGAAACCTACGAGCAGTACTTC. Protein: CARDEMGGAETYEQYF. The chain joins TRBV4-1 to TRBJ2-7; a weak D match, TRBD2 (7 bases). The V gene's germline CDR1 is MGHRA and CDR2 YSYEKL. Trimming left V 9 bases short and J 2 bases short, with 23 bases between. The CDR3 has 16 residues.

The chain combines TRBV2 with TRBJ2-7, with D uncertain. CDR3 length: 12 residues. Trimming removed 8 bases from V and 7 bases from J, with 15 bases in between. CDR1 is SNHLY, CDR2 FYNNEI, per germline. CDR3 sequence reads: CASVYSAGEQYF. The CDR3 region has the DNA TGTGCCAGCGTCTACTCTGCTGGGGAGCAGTACTTC.